Listed below are T cell receptor beta chains from one sample, sequenced in a study of cytomegalovirus exposure and HLA in healthy donors. This table comes from immunoSEQ multiplex PCR, and its TCRdb copy is limited to in-frame clones, with some not included. The data show over 140,000 clones, with over 75% seen just once and about 2.4% held by the top ten. The specimen sequenced was PBMCs. The receptors were gathered from a man aged 45-60 years in good health and CMV-seronegative. The CDR3 runs from the conserved cysteine through the conserved F or W. D genes are given only for firm matches. Some rows have no size entry. The others give once, few or many, or a class for an expanded clone.

size | J | D | V | CDR3 | DNA
NA | TRBJ1-5 | TRBD1 | TRBV18 | CASSTGTGDRQPQHF | TGTGCCAGCTCAACCGGGACAGGAGACCGTCAGCCCCAGCATTTT
NA | TRBJ2-1 | TRBD1 | TRBV19 | CASSNRILLLDREAYNEQFF | TGTGCCAGTAGTAACCGAATTCTATTACTGGACAGGGAAGCCTACAATGAGCAGTTCTTC
NA | TRBJ2-6 | NA | TRBV2 | CASSETRQVNSGANVLTF | TGTGCCAGCAGTGAAACCCGGCAGGTGAACTCTGGGGCCAACGTCCTGACTTTC
NA | TRBJ1-5 | NA | TRBV7-2 | CASSLGRDQPQHF | TGTGCCAGCAGCTTAGGGAGAGATCAGCCCCAGCATTTT
NA | TRBJ1-1 | TRBD1 | TRBV7-2 | CASSPRRGRGAFF | TGTGCCAGCAGTCCCCGGAGGGGGCGCGGGGCTTTCTTT
few | TRBJ2-4 | NA | TRBV6-1 | CASSKGHLAKNIQYF | TGTGCCAGCAGTAAGGGACATCTAGCCAAAAACATTCAGTACTTC
NA | TRBJ2-7 | NA | TRBV30 | CAWSLTAYEQYF | TGTGCCTGGAGCCTGACAGCTTACGAGCAGTACTTC
once | TRBJ1-4 | TRBD1 | TRBV28 | CASSSRAGGHEKLFF | TGTGCCAGCAGTTCCCGGGCAGGGGGCCATGAAAAACTGTTTTTT
NA | TRBJ2-7 | TRBD2 | TRBV18 | CASSPGTSGIFGYEQYF | TGTGCCAGCTCCCCAGGGACTAGCGGGATCTTCGGGTACGAGCAGTACTTC
NA | TRBJ2-1 | NA | TRBV23-1 | CASSQSWGTGLGFTGYNEQFF | TGCGCCAGCAGTCAATCTTGGGGTACAGGTCTGGGATTCACCGGCTACAATGAGCAGTTCTTC
NA | TRBJ2-5 | NA | TRBV11-2 | CASSLVQETQYF | TGTGCCAGCAGCTTAGTACAAGAGACCCAGTACTTC
NA | TRBJ2-1 | TRBD2 | TRBV7-2 | CASRTSANNEQFF | TGTGCCAGTCGGACTAGCGCGAACAATGAGCAGTTCTTC
NA | TRBJ2-5 | NA | TRBV29-1 | CSVKPGTSGGQGTQYF | TGCAGCGTCAAACCCGGGACATCAGGGGGGCAAGGGACCCAGTACTTC
NA | TRBJ1-1 | NA | TRBV7-8 | CASSRNQATEAFF | TGTGCCAGCAGCCGTAACCAAGCCACTGAAGCTTTCTTT
NA | TRBJ2-7 | TRBD2 | TRBV30 | CAWSHERGAREQYF | TGTGCCTGGAGTCACGAGCGGGGGGCGCGCGAGCAGTACTTC
NA | TRBJ2-3 | TRBD1 | TRBV7-8 | CASSLVGQGVTDTQYF | TGTGCCAGCAGCTTAGTTGGACAGGGGGTCACAGATACGCAGTATTTT
NA | TRBJ1-5 | NA | TRBV6-1 | CASSDWARVEQPQHF | TGTGCCAGCAGTGATTGGGCCAGGGTCGAGCAGCCCCAGCATTTT
NA | TRBJ1-6 | NA | TRBV10-2 | CASSEPGGDSPLHF | TGCGCCAGCAGTGAGCCGGGGGGGGATTCACCCCTCCACTTT
NA | TRBJ2-7 | NA | TRBV29-1 | CSVDLGTYEQYF | TGCAGCGTTGACTTGGGCACCTACGAGCAGTACTTC
NA | TRBJ1-5 | TRBD1 | TRBV7-8 | CASSPPTGGFEPQHF | TGTGCCAGCAGCCCACCGACAGGGGGATTTGAACCCCAGCATTTT
NA | TRBJ2-2 | TRBD1 | TRBV28 | CASSLQGANTGELFF | TGTGCCAGCAGTTTACAGGGGGCGAACACCGGGGAGCTGTTTTTT
NA | TRBJ1-2 | NA | TRBV7-9 | CASSPGHEGGYTF | TGTGCCAGCAGCCCGGGACACGAGGGTGGCTACACCTTC
NA | TRBJ2-7 | TRBD1 | TRBV27 | CASSYRTGAYEQYF | TGTGCCAGCAGTTATCGGACAGGTGCCTACGAGCAGTACTTC
NA | TRBJ2-5 | TRBD2 | TRBV27 | CASSFAGGRQETQYF | TGTGCCAGCAGTTTTGCGGGGGGGAGGCAAGAGACCCAGTACTTC
NA | TRBJ1-3 | TRBD1 | TRBV30 | CAWTTGARNTIYF | TGTGCCTGGACTACAGGGGCTAGAAACACCATATATTTT
few | TRBJ2-2 | NA | TRBV7-3 | CASSLRAAANTGELFF | TGTGCCAGCAGCTTAAGAGCGGCGGCAAACACCGGGGAGCTGTTTTTT
NA | TRBJ1-6 | NA | TRBV5-6 | CASSDNTPRSPLHF | TGTGCCAGCAGCGATAACACCCCAAGATCACCCCTCCACTTT
NA | TRBJ2-5 | TRBD1 | TRBV5-1 | CASSLLDRWETQYF | TGCGCCAGCAGCTTGTTGGACAGGTGGGAGACCCAGTACTTC
NA | TRBJ2-3 | TRBD1 | TRBV5-3 | CARSSGPGQGARYTQYF | TGTGCCAGAAGCTCGGGACCGGGACAGGGGGCGCGGTATACGCAGTATTTT